This TCR beta chain is drawn from a study of T-cell memory formation after mild COVID-19. Notes on the study in general: CD4+ clones that contracted lay mainly in CM and EM; CD8+ ones lay in EMRA. Cross-reactive memory seemingly joined, as some responding clones were found in pre-infection memory. CD4+ bias marked clones expanding day 15 to 37, unlike balanced contracting clones.

Germline CDR1 and CDR2: MNHEY and SVGAGI. Trimming took off 0 bases at V and 3 bases at J, with 9 bases between the two ends. This CDR3 region has 15 residues. Libraries for TCRalpha and TCRbeta carried sample barcodes and unique molecular identifiers via 5'RACE. MiXCR was run by TCRdb on the 5' RACE reads, yielding one entry per CDR3 protein. Of approximately 290,000 distinct CDR3 sequences in the sample, around 8% were seen once. As for this clonotype: Its antigen is as yet unknown.

Input material: PBMCs or a T cell subset sorted from them (not recorded which). The source of this sequence is a man aged 18 to 30 who had mild COVID-19 (a few samples of this study predate the infection). Cell type and time point are not known. This rearrangement joins TRBV6-5 to TRBJ1-5, with D unresolved. The CDR3 DNA reads as TGTGCCAGCAGTTACTCTGGTCAGCTCAATCAGCCCCAGCATTTT. Its protein is CASSYSGQLNQPQHF.